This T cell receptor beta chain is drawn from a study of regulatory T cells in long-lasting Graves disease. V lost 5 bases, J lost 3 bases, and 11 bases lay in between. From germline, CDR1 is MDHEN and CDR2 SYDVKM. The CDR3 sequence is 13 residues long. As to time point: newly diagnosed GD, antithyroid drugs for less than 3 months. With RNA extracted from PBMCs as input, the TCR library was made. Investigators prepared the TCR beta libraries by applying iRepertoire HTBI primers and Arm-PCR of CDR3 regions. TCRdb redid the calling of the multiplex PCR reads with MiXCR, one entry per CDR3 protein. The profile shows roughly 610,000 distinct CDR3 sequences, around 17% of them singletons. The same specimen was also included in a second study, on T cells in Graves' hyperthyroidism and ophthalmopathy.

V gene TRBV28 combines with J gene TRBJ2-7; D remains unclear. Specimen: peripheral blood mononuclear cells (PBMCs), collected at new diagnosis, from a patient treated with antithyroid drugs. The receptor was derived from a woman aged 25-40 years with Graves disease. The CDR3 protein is CASSPTEYYEQYF. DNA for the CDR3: TGTGCCAGCAGTCCGACGGAGTACTACGAGCAGTACTTC.